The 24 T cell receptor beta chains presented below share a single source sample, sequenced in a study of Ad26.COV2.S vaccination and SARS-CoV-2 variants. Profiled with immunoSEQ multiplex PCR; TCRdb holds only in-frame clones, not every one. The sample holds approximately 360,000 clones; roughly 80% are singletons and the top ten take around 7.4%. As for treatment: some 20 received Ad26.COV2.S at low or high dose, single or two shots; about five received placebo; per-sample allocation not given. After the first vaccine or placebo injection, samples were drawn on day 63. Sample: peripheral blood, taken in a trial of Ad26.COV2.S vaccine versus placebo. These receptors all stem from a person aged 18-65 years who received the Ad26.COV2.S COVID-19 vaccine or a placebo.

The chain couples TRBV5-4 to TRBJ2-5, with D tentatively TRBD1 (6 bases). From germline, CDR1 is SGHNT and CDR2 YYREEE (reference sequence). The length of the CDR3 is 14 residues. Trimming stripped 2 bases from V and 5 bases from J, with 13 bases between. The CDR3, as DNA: TGTGCCAGCAGCTTTGGACAGAGGCAGGAGACCCAGTACTTC. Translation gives CASSFGQRQETQYF.

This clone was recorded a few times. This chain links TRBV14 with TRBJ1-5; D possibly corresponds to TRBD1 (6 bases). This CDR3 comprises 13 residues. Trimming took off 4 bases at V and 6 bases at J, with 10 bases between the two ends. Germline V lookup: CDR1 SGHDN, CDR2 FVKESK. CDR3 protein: CASSLIQGQPQHF. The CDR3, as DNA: TGTGCCAGCAGCCTAATACAGGGTCAGCCCCAGCATTTT.

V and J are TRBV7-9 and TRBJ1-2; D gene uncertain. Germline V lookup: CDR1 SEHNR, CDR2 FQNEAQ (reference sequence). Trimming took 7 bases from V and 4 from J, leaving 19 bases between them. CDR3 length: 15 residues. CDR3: CASTPLGVVGYGYTF. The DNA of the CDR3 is TGTGCCAGCACCCCACTCGGGGTGGTGGGCTATGGCTACACCTTC.

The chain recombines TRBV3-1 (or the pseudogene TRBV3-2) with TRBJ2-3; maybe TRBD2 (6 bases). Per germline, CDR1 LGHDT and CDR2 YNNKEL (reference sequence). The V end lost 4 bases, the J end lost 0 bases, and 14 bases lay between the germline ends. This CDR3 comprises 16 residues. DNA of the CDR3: TGTGCCAGCAGCCGGGGACTTGCATCTAGCACAGATACGCAGTATTTT. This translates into CASSRGLASSTDTQYF.

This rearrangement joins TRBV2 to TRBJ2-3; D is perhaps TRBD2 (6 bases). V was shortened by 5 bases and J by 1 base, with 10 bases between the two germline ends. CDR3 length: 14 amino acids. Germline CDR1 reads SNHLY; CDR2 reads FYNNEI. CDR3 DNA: TGTGCCAGCAGTCCCGGGGGAGGCACAGATACGCAGTATTTT. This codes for CASSPGGGTDTQYF.

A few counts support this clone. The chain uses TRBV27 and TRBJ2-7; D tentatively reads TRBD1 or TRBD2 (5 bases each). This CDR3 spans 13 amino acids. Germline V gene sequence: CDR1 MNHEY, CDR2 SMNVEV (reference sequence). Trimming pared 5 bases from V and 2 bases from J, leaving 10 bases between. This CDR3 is CASSLGETYEQYF. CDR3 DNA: TGTGCCAGCAGTCTGGGGGAGACCTACGAGCAGTACTTC.

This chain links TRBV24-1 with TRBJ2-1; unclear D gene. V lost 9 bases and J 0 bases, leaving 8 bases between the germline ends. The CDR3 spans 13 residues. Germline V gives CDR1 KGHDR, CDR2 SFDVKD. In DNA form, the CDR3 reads TGTGCCACCTCGGTCAGCTCCTACAATGAGCAGTTCTTC. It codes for CATSVSSYNEQFF.

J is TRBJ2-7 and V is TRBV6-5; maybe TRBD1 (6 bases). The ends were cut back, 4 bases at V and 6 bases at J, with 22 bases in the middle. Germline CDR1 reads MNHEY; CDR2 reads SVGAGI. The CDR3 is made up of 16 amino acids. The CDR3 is CASSSPYQGKGSEQYF. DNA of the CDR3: TGTGCCAGCAGTTCCCCTTATCAGGGGAAAGGCTCCGAGCAGTACTTC.

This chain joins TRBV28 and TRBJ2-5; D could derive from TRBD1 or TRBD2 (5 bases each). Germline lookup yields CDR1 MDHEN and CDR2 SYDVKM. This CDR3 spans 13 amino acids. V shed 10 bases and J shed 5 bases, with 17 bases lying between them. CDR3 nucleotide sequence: TGTGCCACCCTAGTAAGGGGACCGGAGACCCAGTACTTC. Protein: CATLVRGPETQYF.

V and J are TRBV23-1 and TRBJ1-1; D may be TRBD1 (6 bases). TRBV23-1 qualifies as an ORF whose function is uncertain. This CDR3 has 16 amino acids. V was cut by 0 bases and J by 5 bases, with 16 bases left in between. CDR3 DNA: TGCGCCAGCAGTCAATCTTCACCCCGAGGACAGACTGAAGCTTTCTTT. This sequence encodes CASSQSSPRGQTEAFF.

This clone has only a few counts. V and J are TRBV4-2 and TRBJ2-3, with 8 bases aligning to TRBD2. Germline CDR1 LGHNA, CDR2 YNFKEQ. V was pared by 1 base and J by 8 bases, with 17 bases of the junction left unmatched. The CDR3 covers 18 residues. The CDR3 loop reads CASSQASRGAGDGGTQYF. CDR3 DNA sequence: TGTGCCAGCAGCCAAGCCTCCCGGGGAGCGGGAGATGGCGGTACGCAGTATTTT.

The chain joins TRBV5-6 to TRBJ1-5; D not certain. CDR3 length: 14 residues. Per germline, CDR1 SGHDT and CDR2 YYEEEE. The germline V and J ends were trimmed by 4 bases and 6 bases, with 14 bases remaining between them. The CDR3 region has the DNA TGTGCCAGCAGCCTACACGAGAGAGGTCAGCCCCAGCATTTT. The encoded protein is CASSLHERGQPQHF.

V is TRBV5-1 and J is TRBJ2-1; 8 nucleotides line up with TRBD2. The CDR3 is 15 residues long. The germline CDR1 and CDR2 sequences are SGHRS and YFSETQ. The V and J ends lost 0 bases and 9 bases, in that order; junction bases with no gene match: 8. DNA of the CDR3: TGCGCCAGCAGCTTGGCCAGCGGGAGTGGCGTTGAGCAGTTCTTC. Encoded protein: CASSLASGSGVEQFF.

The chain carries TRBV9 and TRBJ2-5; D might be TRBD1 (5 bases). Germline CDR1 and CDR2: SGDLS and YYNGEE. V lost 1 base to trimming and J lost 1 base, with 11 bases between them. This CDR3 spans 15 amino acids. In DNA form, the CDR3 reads TGTGCCAGCAGCGTAAGGGGTCAGGCCCAAGAGACCCAGTACTTC. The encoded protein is CASSVRGQAQETQYF.

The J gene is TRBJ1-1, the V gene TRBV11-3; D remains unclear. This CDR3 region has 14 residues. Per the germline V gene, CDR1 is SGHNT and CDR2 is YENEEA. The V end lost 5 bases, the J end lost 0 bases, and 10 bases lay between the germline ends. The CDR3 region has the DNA TGTGCCAGCAGCGAAAGGGTGATGAACACTGAAGCTTTCTTT. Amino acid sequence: CASSERVMNTEAFF. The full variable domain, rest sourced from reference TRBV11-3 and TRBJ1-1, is EAGVVQSPRYKIIEKKQPVAFWCNPISGHNTLYWYLQNLGQGPELLIRYENEEAVDDSQLPKDRFSAERLKGVDSTLKIQPAELGDSAVYLCASSERVMNTEAFFGQGTRLTVV.

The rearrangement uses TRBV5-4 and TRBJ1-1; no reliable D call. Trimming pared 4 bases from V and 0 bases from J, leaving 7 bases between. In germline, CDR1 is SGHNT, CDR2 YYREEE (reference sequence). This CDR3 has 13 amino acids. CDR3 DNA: TGTGCCAGCAGCACCGGGCTGAACACTGAAGCTTTCTTT. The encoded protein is CASSTGLNTEAFF.

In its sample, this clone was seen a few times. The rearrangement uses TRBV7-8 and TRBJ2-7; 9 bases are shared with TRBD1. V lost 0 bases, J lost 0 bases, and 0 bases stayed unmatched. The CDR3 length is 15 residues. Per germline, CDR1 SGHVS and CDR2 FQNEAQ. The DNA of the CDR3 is TGTGCCAGCAGCTTAGCGACAGGGGGCTCCTACGAGCAGTACTTC. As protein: CASSLATGGSYEQYF.

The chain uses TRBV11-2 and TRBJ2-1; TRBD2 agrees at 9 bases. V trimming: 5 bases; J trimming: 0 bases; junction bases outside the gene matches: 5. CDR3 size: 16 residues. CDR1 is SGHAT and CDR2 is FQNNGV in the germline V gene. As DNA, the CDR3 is TGTGCCAGCAGCAACCTAGCGGGGAGCTCCTACAATGAGCAGTTCTTC. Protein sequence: CASSNLAGSSYNEQFF.

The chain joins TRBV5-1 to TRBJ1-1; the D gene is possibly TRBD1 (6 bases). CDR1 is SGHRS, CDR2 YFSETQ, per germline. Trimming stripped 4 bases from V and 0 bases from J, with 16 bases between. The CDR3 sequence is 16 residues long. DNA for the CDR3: TGCGCCAGCAGCGGGGGGGCTAACTATCTGAACACTGAAGCTTTCTTT. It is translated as CASSGGANYLNTEAFF.

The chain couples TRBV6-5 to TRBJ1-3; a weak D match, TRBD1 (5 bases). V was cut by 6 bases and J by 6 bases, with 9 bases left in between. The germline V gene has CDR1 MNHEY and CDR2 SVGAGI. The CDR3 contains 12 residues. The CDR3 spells CASSQGENTIYF. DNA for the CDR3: TGTGCCAGCAGCCAAGGGGAAAACACCATATATTTT.

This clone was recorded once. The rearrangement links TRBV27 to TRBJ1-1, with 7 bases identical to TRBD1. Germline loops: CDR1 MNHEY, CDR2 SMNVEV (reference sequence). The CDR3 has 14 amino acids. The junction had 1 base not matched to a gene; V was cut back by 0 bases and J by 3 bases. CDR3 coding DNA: TGTGCCAGCAGTTTATCTGACAGGGACACTGAAGCTTTCTTT. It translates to CASSLSDRDTEAFF.

The CDR3, as DNA: TGTGCCACCAGCAGACTTATTCTTCCCAGGTCGGAGACCCAGTACTTC. This encodes CATSRLILPRSETQYF. This chain connects TRBV15 to TRBJ2-5; D is undetermined. CDR1 is LNHNV, CDR2 YYDKDF, per germline (reference sequence). The CDR3 totals 16 residues. The V gene lost 2 bases and the J gene lost 5 bases, with 18 bases spanning the gap.

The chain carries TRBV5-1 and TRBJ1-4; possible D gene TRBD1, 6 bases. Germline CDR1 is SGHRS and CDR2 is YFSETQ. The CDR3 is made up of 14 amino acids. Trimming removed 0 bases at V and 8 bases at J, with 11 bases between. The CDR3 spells CASSLVGAGEKLFF. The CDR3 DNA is TGCGCCAGCAGCTTGGTGGGGGCGGGAGAAAAACTGTTTTTT.

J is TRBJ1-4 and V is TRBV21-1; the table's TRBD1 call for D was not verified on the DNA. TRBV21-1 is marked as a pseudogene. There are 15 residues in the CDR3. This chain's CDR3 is CASSIPGQTQEKLFF. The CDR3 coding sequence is TGTGCCAGCAGCATACCGGGACAGACTCAAGAAAAACTGTTTTTT.